These 16 T cell receptor beta chains were all obtained from the same sample, sequenced in a study of response to subunit inactivated influenza vaccine. TCRdb used MiXCR to reprocess the RT-PCR reads, holding one entry per CDR3 protein. The sample lists 500,000 to 600,000 distinct CDR3 sequences, approximately 12% occurring once. The source was PBMCs from blood, collected on the day of vaccination. Receptor source: a man in his forties or fifties who received an inactivated influenza vaccine.

The chain combines TRBV6-5 with TRBJ1-5; D gene ambiguous. Germline CDR1 reads MNHEY; CDR2 reads SVGAGI. Trimming cost V 8 bases and J 7 bases, with 12 bases left between them. The CDR3 runs to 12 residues. CDR3 sequence (DNA): TGTGCCAGCGGGCGTTCAGGACAGCCCCAGCATTTT. Its protein product is CASGRSGQPQHF.

The chain couples TRBV4-1 to TRBJ1-2; D might be TRBD1 (5 bases). Trimming cost V 0 bases and J 5 bases, with 13 bases left between them. The CDR3 spans 15 residues. Per the germline V gene, CDR1 is MGHRA and CDR2 is YSYEKL. CDR3 loop: CASSQDPGTPYGYTF. CDR3 coding DNA: TGCGCCAGCAGCCAAGACCCCGGGACCCCATATGGCTACACCTTC.

The V and J genes are TRBV18 and TRBJ2-1; D is unresolved. The germline CDR1 and CDR2 sequences are KGHSH and LQKENI. CDR3 length: 17 residues. Trimming removed 6 bases at V and 2 bases at J, with 20 bases between. CDR3 in amino acids: CASSYSPPQNTYNEQFF. CDR3 in DNA: TGTGCCAGCTCCTACTCCCCCCCACAGAACACCTACAATGAGCAGTTCTTC.

There are many counts of this clonotype. The CDR3 region is CASSQYRDTTQETQYF. DNA of the CDR3: TGTGCCAGCAGCCAATACCGGGACACGACACAAGAGACCCAGTACTTC. This chain uses TRBV7-8 with TRBJ2-5; weak D call: TRBD1 (6 bases). This CDR3 spans 16 amino acids. Germline CDR1 and CDR2: SGHVS and FQNEAQ. Trimming shortened V by 5 bases and J by 2 bases, and 18 bases separated the two germline ends.

In this sample, this clonotype turned up many times. The V gene is TRBV29-1, the J gene TRBJ2-2; D gene ambiguous. Per germline, CDR1 SQVTM and CDR2 ANQGSEA. Trimming took 4 bases from V and 3 from J, leaving 6 bases between them. The CDR3 extends over 12 amino acids. The CDR3 sequence is CSVVGDTGELFF. The CDR3 DNA reads TGCAGCGTTGTTGGGGACACCGGGGAGCTGTTTTTT.

In its sample, this clonotype was seen a few times. The chain is built from TRBV6-5 and TRBJ2-6; a weak D match, TRBD1 (5 bases). Germline values: CDR1 MNHEY, CDR2 SVGAGI. Trimming pared 2 bases from V and 2 bases from J, leaving 7 bases between. There are 15 residues in the CDR3. In DNA, the CDR3 is TGTGCCAGCAGTTACGGCAGGGCTGGGGCCAACGTCCTGACTTTC. This translates into CASSYGRAGANVLTF.

This clonotype has a handful of counts. The chain is built from TRBV7-2 and TRBJ2-7, with D perhaps matching TRBD2 (5 bases). This CDR3 region has 16 residues. V was clipped by 5 bases and J by 2 bases, with 19 bases between them. CDR1 is SGHTA and CDR2 is FQGNSA in the germline V gene. For the CDR3, the DNA is TGTGCCAGCAGCCCCAGAGAGGGAATTTCCCCCTACGAGCAGTACTTC. It encodes CASSPREGISPYEQYF.

This clonotype has ten or more counts. The chain carries TRBV6-6 and TRBJ1-5; tentative D call: TRBD1 (6 bases). V was cut by 9 bases and J by 6 bases, with 15 bases left in between. The CDR3 is 13 residues long. Germline CDR1 and CDR2: MNHNY and SVGAGI (reference sequence). CDR3 in amino acids: CASLTQGGQPQHF. Written as DNA, the CDR3 is TGTGCCAGTTTAACCCAAGGGGGTCAGCCCCAGCATTTT.

V usage is TRBV7-8 and J usage is TRBJ2-3; TRBD1 might be the D (6 bases). V was clipped by 2 bases and J by 4 bases, with 10 bases between them. There are 14 residues in the CDR3. Germline V lookup: CDR1 SGHVS, CDR2 FQNEAQ. In DNA form, the CDR3 reads TGTGCCAGCAGCTTACCGAGGACAGCAGATACGCAGTATTTT. It specifies CASSLPRTADTQYF.

The chain links TRBV5-6 to TRBJ2-4, with D possibly being TRBD1 or TRBD2 (5 bases each). This CDR3 contains 14 residues. The germline CDR1 and CDR2 sequences are SGHDT and YYEEEE. V shed 0 bases and J shed 15 bases, with 19 bases lying between them. CDR3 coding DNA: TGTGCCAGCAGCTTGGCAGGCACCGGGGCTGGGAGGTACTTC. Its protein is CASSLAGTGAGRYF.

This chain connects TRBV12-3 or TRBV12-4 to TRBJ2-4, with 9 bases identical to TRBD1. J lost 7 bases, V lost 5 bases, and 6 bases had no gene match. The CDR3 extends over 14 amino acids. CDR3 sequence (DNA): TGTGCCAGCAGTCCCGGGACAGGGAGTAACATTCAGTACTTC. Translated, it gives CASSPGTGSNIQYF.

The V gene is TRBV5-1, the J gene TRBJ2-5; D is possibly TRBD2 (5 bases). Trimming removed 1 base from V and 5 bases from J, with 12 bases in between. Germline V gives CDR1 SGHRS, CDR2 YFSETQ. The CDR3 contains 14 residues. For the CDR3, the DNA is TGCGCCAGCAGCTTGCTGAGGGCCGGGGAGACCCAGTACTTC. Protein sequence: CASSLLRAGETQYF.

Ten or more counts support this clonotype. V is TRBV20-1 and J is TRBJ1-4; D not resolved. Deletions cut 5 bases from V and 8 bases from J, with 18 bases between. The length of the CDR3 is 14 residues. Germline lookup yields CDR1 DFQATT and CDR2 SNEGSKA (reference sequence). This chain's CDR3 is CSAFWPSPPEKLFF. The CDR3 region has the DNA TGCAGTGCTTTCTGGCCGTCCCCGCCAGAAAAACTGTTTTTT.

This clonotype turned up a few times. The chain combines TRBV20-1 with TRBJ2-2, with TRBD1 identical over 8 bases. V trimming: 7 bases; J trimming: 6 bases; junction bases outside the gene matches: 10. CDR3 length: 14 residues. Germline V gene sequence: CDR1 DFQATT, CDR2 SNEGSKA (reference sequence). The CDR3 spells CSGRDRRGAGELFF. CDR3 nucleotide sequence: TGCAGTGGTAGGGACAGGCGAGGGGCCGGGGAGCTGTTTTTT.

The rearrangement joins TRBV20-1 to TRBJ2-2, with D perhaps TRBD2 (5 bases). The CDR3 loop spans 15 amino acids. V lost 0 bases and J 8 bases, leaving 16 bases between the germline ends. The germline CDR1 and CDR2 sequences are DFQATT and SNEGSKA (reference sequence). The CDR3 protein is CSARDRSRAVGELFF. CDR3 bases: TGCAGTGCTAGAGATCGTTCCCGAGCGGTAGGGGAGCTGTTTTTT.

The genes are TRBV2 and TRBJ2-1, with 7 nucleotides matching TRBD2. The J segment lost 6 bases and the V segment lost 2 bases, leaving 13 bases of the junction unmatched. The CDR3 extends over 17 amino acids. The germline V gene has CDR1 SNHLY and CDR2 FYNNEI. This CDR3 is CASSEPLGLAEANEQFF. CDR3 coding DNA: TGTGCCAGCAGTGAACCGTTGGGGCTAGCGGAGGCCAATGAGCAGTTCTTC.